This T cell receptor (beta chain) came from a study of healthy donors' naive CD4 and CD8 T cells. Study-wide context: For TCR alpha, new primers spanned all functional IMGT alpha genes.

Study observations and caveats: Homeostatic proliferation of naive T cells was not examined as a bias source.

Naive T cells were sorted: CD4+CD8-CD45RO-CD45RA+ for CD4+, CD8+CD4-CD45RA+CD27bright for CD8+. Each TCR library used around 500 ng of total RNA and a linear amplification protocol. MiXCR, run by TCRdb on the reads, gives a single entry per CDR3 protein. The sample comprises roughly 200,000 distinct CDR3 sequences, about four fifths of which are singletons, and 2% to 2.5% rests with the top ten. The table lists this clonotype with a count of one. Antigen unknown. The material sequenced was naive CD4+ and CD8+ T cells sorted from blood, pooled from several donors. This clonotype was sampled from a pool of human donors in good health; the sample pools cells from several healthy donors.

CDR3 DNA sequence: TGCGCCAGCAGCCAGACTGGTTCCGGTACCTACGAGCAGTACTTC. Its protein product is CASSQTGSGTYEQYF. The V call is TRBV4-1, the J call TRBJ2-7; D is ambiguous. The CDR3 totals 15 residues. The germline V gene encodes CDR1 MGHRA and CDR2 YSYEKL. Trimming shortened V by 3 bases and J by 2 bases, and 14 bases separated the two germline ends.